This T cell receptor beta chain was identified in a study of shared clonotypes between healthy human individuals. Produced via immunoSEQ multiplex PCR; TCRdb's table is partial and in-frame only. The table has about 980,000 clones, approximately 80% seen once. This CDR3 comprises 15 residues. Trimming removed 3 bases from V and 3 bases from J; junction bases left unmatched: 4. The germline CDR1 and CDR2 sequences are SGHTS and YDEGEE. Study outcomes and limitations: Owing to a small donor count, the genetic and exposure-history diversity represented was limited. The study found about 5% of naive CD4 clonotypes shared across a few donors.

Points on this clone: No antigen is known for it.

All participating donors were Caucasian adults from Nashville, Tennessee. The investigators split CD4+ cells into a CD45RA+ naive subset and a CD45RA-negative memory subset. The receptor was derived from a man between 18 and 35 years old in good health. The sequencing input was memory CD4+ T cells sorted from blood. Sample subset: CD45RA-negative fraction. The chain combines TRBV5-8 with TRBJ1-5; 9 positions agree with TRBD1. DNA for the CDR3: TGTGCCAGCAGCTCTTGGGACAGGGACAATCAGCCCCAGCATTTT. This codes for CASSSWDRDNQPQHF.